These T cell receptor beta chains were read from a single sample in a study of shared clonotypes between healthy human individuals. Profiled with immunoSEQ multiplex PCR; TCRdb holds only in-frame clones, not every one. The table records 2 million to 3 million clones, 93% of them present only once. The sample taken for sequencing was naive CD4+ T cells from PBMCs. Receptors were obtained from a young man in good health. Some clones in this sample may be carry-over from other donors' samples. Both conserved end residues are part of each CDR3. The D gene is left open where the match is weak. Not every row has a clone size; where given, it reads once, few, many or a size class.

-	TRBV7-9	12	TRBJ1-1	-	TGTGCCAGCAGCTTAGACCGGGGGGAAGCTTTCTTT	CASSLDRGEAFF
-	TRBV19	14	TRBJ2-2	-	TGTGCCGGAAGCCGGGACGGTGGGACCGGGGAGCTGTTTTTT	CAGSRDGGTGELFF
TRBD1	TRBV11-2	14	TRBJ2-7	-	TGTGCCAGCAGCCAGCAGGGACAGACCTACGAGCAGTACTTC	CASSQQGQTYEQYF
-	TRBV11-3	12	TRBJ1-2	-	TGTGCCAGCAGCTCTACGAACTATGGCTACACCTTC	CASSSTNYGYTF
TRBD2	TRBV11-3	16	TRBJ2-1	-	TGTGCCAGCAGCTTAGGAGGACTAGCGTCTTACAATGAGCAGTTCTTC	CASSLGGLASYNEQFF
-	TRBV11-2	16	TRBJ2-3	-	TGTGCCAGCAGCCGTGGACTTCCCGTGTTTGCAGATACGCAGTATTTT	CASSRGLPVFADTQYF
-	TRBV6-6	15	TRBJ2-3	-	TGTGCCAGCACCCAGCGGTCAGGGTTCACAGATACGCAGTATTTT	CASTQRSGFTDTQYF
-	TRBV5-1	13	TRBJ2-7	once	TGCGCCAGCAGCTTGGGTTCAGGGGTCGAGCAGTACTTC	CASSLGSGVEQYF
TRBD1	TRBV5-1	15	TRBJ1-3	-	TGCGCCAGCAGCTTGGACAGGGGGCTTGGAAACACCATATATTTT	CASSLDRGLGNTIYF
-	TRBV7-3	13	TRBJ2-3	-	TGTGCCAGCAGCGTTCGCGGCACAGATACGCAGTATTTT	CASSVRGTDTQYF
-	TRBV10-3	13	TRBJ1-1	-	TGTGCCATCAGTAGACAGATGAACACTGAAGCTTTCTTT	CAISRQMNTEAFF
TRBD2	TRBV10-3	18	TRBJ2-3	once	TGTGCCATCAGTGGACTAGCGGGGGGGCCCCCTAGCACAGATACGCAGTATTTT	CAISGLAGGPPSTDTQYF
TRBD1	TRBV28	14	TRBJ1-1	-	TGTGCCAGCAGGGGACAGGGGGCAGTTACTGAAGCTTTCTTT	CASRGQGAVTEAFF
-	TRBV7-3	15	TRBJ2-1	-	TGTGCCAGCAGCTTGGGGACAAACTCCTACAATGAGCAGTTCTTC	CASSLGTNSYNEQFF
-	TRBV7-9	13	TRBJ1-3	once	TGTGCCAGCACCTTCGGCTCTGGAAACACCATATATTTT	CASTFGSGNTIYF
-	TRBV18	15	TRBJ1-3	-	TGTGCCAGCTCACCACAGGGATACTCTGGAAACACCATATATTTT	CASSPQGYSGNTIYF
TRBD1	TRBV28	14	TRBJ2-7	once	TGTGCCAGCAGACCCGGGACAGGGGTGTACGAGCAGTACTTC	CASRPGTGVYEQYF
TRBD2	TRBV4-3	17	TRBJ2-5	once	TGCGCCAGCAGCCAAGAAGGAAGCGGGAGGGCCCAAGAGACCCAGTACTTC	CASSQEGSGRAQETQYF